What follows are 32 T cell receptor beta chains derived from one specimen sequenced in a study of PD-1 blockade in classical Hodgkin lymphoma. TCRdb's table, derived via immunoSEQ multiplex PCR, lists solely in-frame clones and lacks some. The repertoire includes more than 90,000 clones, about four fifths of them detected once, and around 15% sits in the top ten. Each and every patient relapsed after autologous stem cell transplantation, and patients got differing brentuximab vedotin exposure. The sequenced sample was peripheral blood mononuclear cells (PBMCs), obtained before the second cycle of nivolumab. These receptors came from a human donor with classical Hodgkin lymphoma.

The V and J genes are TRBV2 and TRBJ1-2; no clear D gene. V lost 7 bases, J lost 8 bases, and 23 bases lay in between. Germline loops: CDR1 SNHLY, CDR2 FYNNEI. CDR3 length: 15 amino acids. CDR3 region: CASTPLSRTNGGYTF. CDR3 in DNA: TGTGCCAGCACCCCCCTGAGCCGAACTAATGGAGGCTACACCTTC. Supplemented by reference TRBV2 and TRBJ1-2, the full variable domain reads EPEVTQTPSHQVTQMGQEVILRCVPISNHLYFYWYRQILGQKVEFLVSFYNNEISEKSEIFDDQFSVERPDGSNFTLKIRSTKLEDSAMYFCASTPLSRTNGGYTFGSGTRLTVV.

This CDR3 is CASRNIGTDYGYTF. DNA for the CDR3: TGTGCCAGCAGAAACATCGGGACAGACTATGGCTACACCTTC. The chain employs TRBV9 and TRBJ1-2; 7 bases map to TRBD1. CDR1 SGDLS and CDR2 YYNGEE come from the germline V gene. Unmatched junction bases numbered 7, after V lost 5 bases and J lost 3 bases. This CDR3 is 14 amino acids long.

The V and J genes are TRBV11-2 and TRBJ2-3; perhaps TRBD2 as D (6 bases). CDR3 length equals 11 residues. Looked up from germline, CDR1 is SGHAT and CDR2 is FQNNGV. Between the trimmed V and J ends, which lost 4 bases and 11 bases, there was a span of 10 bases. CDR3 sequence: CASSWGDRQYF. CDR3 in DNA: TGTGCCAGCAGCTGGGGGGATCGGCAGTATTTT.

V gene TRBV29-1 combines with J gene TRBJ1-2, with a weak D call TRBD1 (6 bases). Germline V gene sequence: CDR1 SQVTM, CDR2 ANQGSEA. V was trimmed by 4 bases and J by 8 bases, leaving 14 bases between them. This CDR3 has 12 residues. CDR3 region: CSVATGSSGYTF. CDR3 in DNA: TGCAGCGTTGCAACAGGGTCGAGCGGCTACACCTTC.

The CDR3 loop reads CASSGLTQETQYF. In DNA form, the CDR3 reads TGCGCCAGCAGCGGACTTACCCAAGAGACCCAGTACTTC. This sequence joins TRBV5-1 and TRBJ2-5, with D perhaps TRBD2 (5 bases). Trimming shortened V by 4 bases and J by 1 base, and 8 bases separated the two germline ends. The CDR3 consists of 13 residues. Germline loops: CDR1 SGHRS, CDR2 YFSETQ.

The V gene is TRBV19, the J gene TRBJ2-7, with TRBD2 matching over 8 bases. Germline V gene sequence: CDR1 LNHDA, CDR2 SQIVND (reference sequence). CDR3 size: 14 residues. J gave up 5 bases and V 5 bases, and 8 bases lay outside the gene matches. This CDR3 is CASSPGLVRDEQYF. The CDR3 nucleotides are TGTGCCAGTAGTCCGGGACTAGTACGCGACGAGCAGTACTTC.

In DNA, the CDR3 is TGTGCCAGCAGCCGCCTTTGGGCCTACAATGAGCAGTTCTTC. It is translated as CASSRLWAYNEQFF. This chain connects TRBV11-2 to TRBJ2-1; no clear D gene. V lost 5 bases to trimming and J lost 2 bases, with 10 bases between them. The germline V gene has CDR1 SGHAT and CDR2 FQNNGV. The CDR3 extends over 14 amino acids.

This clone was seen more than once but under ten times. The chain joins TRBV4-2 to TRBJ1-2, with D tentatively TRBD1 (6 bases). The V end was cut by 0 bases, the J end by 4 bases, with 21 bases between. The CDR3 has 18 residues. Germline lookup yields CDR1 LGHNA and CDR2 YNFKEQ. CDR3: CASSQETGITNRGYGYTF. The CDR3 nucleotides read TGTGCCAGCAGCCAAGAGACAGGAATAACAAACCGGGGCTATGGCTACACCTTC.

The chain couples TRBV27 to TRBJ2-7; D possibly corresponds to TRBD2 (6 bases). Looked up from germline, CDR1 is MNHEY and CDR2 is SMNVEV (reference sequence). CDR3 length equals 15 residues. V was cut by 3 bases and J by 2 bases, with 14 bases left in between. The CDR3 sequence: CASSFGKSGPYEQYF. CDR3 DNA: TGTGCCAGCAGTTTTGGTAAGAGCGGGCCCTACGAGCAGTACTTC.

A single count supports this clone. CDR3: CASSQDRGLFGNTIYF. DNA for the CDR3: TGCGCCAGCAGCCAAGATCGGGGCCTCTTTGGAAACACCATATATTTT. The J gene is TRBJ1-3, the V gene TRBV4-3; D is possibly TRBD1 (5 bases). The CDR3 runs 16 residues. Germline CDR1 and CDR2: LGHNA and YSLEER. The V gene lost 0 bases and the J gene lost 3 bases, with 12 bases spanning the gap.

This clone was seen once. CDR3 loop: CASSVDLPSGNNEQFF. CDR3 in DNA: TGTGCCAGCAGCGTAGACCTTCCTAGCGGCAACAATGAGCAGTTCTTC. V gene TRBV9 combines with J gene TRBJ2-1; 7 bases align to TRBD2. Germline values: CDR1 SGDLS, CDR2 YYNGEE. Germline trimming cut 0 bases from V and 5 bases from J; bases unmatched to any gene: 8. The CDR3 covers 16 residues.

The V gene is TRBV29-1, the J gene TRBJ2-3; D may be TRBD1 or TRBD2 (5 bases each). From germline, CDR1 is SQVTM and CDR2 ANQGSEA. This CDR3 has 14 residues. V dropped 0 bases and J dropped 0 bases, with 7 bases sitting between them. The chain's CDR3 is CSVEEWDSTDTQYF. The CDR3, as DNA: TGCAGCGTTGAAGAATGGGACAGCACAGATACGCAGTATTTT.

This chain connects TRBV5-1 to TRBJ2-4, with a weak D call TRBD2 (6 bases). CDR3 length equals 14 residues. Germline lookup yields CDR1 SGHRS and CDR2 YFSETQ. Trimming shortened V by 4 bases and J by 8 bases, and 16 bases separated the two germline ends. CDR3 protein: CASSPGLGEYIQYF. The CDR3 DNA reads as TGCGCCAGCAGCCCGGGACTCGGGGAGTACATTCAGTACTTC.

V usage is TRBV11-2 and J usage is TRBJ2-1, with D possibly being TRBD2 (6 bases). This CDR3 is 14 amino acids long. CDR1 is SGHAT and CDR2 is FQNNGV in the germline V gene. The V and J ends lost 4 bases and 10 bases respectively, with 17 bases between them. CDR3 region: CASSSLAGRGEQFF. CDR3 DNA sequence: TGTGCCAGCAGCTCCCTTGCCGGGAGAGGAGAGCAGTTCTTC.

This clone was seen a handful of times. The genes are TRBV7-6 and TRBJ2-1; 11 bases match TRBD1. Germline trimming cut 1 base from V and 5 bases from J; bases unmatched to any gene: 13. This CDR3 is built from 19 residues. The germline CDR1 and CDR2 sequences are SGHVS and FNYEAQ. The CDR3 region is CASSLVPSGTGGLNNEQFF. CDR3 nucleotides: TGTGCCAGCAGCTTAGTCCCCTCCGGGACAGGGGGTCTGAACAATGAGCAGTTCTTC. The full variable domain, completed using reference TRBV7-6 and TRBJ2-1, is GAGVSQSPRYKVTKRGQDVALRCDPISGHVSLYWYRQALGQGPEFLTYFNYEAQQDKSGLPNDRFSAERPEGSISTLTIQRTEQRDSAMYRCASSLVPSGTGGLNNEQFFGPGTRLTVL.

The chain carries TRBV19 and TRBJ2-2; D ambiguous. The CDR3 is 15 residues long. V dropped 1 base and J dropped 3 bases, with 9 bases sitting between them. Germline V gene sequence: CDR1 LNHDA, CDR2 SQIVND (reference sequence). CDR3 region: CASSIGQLHTGELFF. CDR3 nucleotide sequence: TGTGCCAGTAGTATAGGGCAGCTACACACCGGGGAGCTGTTTTTT.

CDR3 region: CASSLWQGNYGYTF. CDR3 bases: TGCGCCAGCAGCTTGTGGCAGGGGAACTATGGCTACACCTTC. The chain carries TRBV5-1 and TRBJ1-2; a weak D match, TRBD1 (6 bases). The V and J ends lost 1 base and 2 bases respectively, with 9 bases between them. Germline loops: CDR1 SGHRS, CDR2 YFSETQ. The CDR3 contains 14 residues.

This clone has just one count. The chain links TRBV9 to TRBJ2-1; 12 nucleotides match TRBD2. This CDR3 has 15 amino acids. CDR1 and CDR2 from the germline V gene are SGDLS and YYNGEE. The junction had 6 bases not matched to a gene; V was cut back by 3 bases and J by 8 bases. This chain's CDR3 is CASSASGRASDEQFF. As DNA, the CDR3 is TGTGCCAGCAGCGCTAGCGGGAGGGCCTCGGATGAGCAGTTCTTC.

The CDR3 DNA reads as TGCGCCAGCAGCTTGACCCCCACCGGGAGGGTTGGGGCCAACGTCCTGACTTTC. Translated, it gives CASSLTPTGRVGANVLTF. This chain links TRBV5-1 with TRBJ2-6; 8 nucleotides match TRBD2. The V gene end was trimmed by 1 base and the J gene end by 3 bases; junction bases not matched to a gene: 9. The germline gives CDR1 SGHRS, CDR2 YFSETQ. This CDR3 region has 18 residues. The entire variable domain, with the rest obtained from reference TRBV5-1 and TRBJ2-6, is as follows: KAGVTQTPRYLIKTRGQQVTLSCSPISGHRSVSWYQQTPGQGLQFLFEYFSETQRNKGNFPGRFSGRQFSNSRSEMNVSTLELGDSALYLCASSLTPTGRVGANVLTFGAGSRLTVL.

The chain uses TRBV5-6 and TRBJ1-1; 7 bases are shared with TRBD1. The CDR3 covers 13 residues. Germline V gene data show CDR1 as SGHDT and CDR2 as YYEEEE. Germline trimming cut 0 bases from V and 7 bases from J; bases unmatched to any gene: 3. This chain's CDR3 is CASSLVGGGEAFF. In DNA form, the CDR3 reads TGTGCCAGCAGCTTGGTAGGGGGCGGTGAAGCTTTCTTT.

This clone was picked up one time. The chain couples TRBV29-1 to TRBJ2-7; D possibly corresponds to TRBD1 (6 bases). V dropped 7 bases and J dropped 2 bases, with 12 bases sitting between them. Germline loops: CDR1 SQVTM, CDR2 ANQGSEA. The CDR3 runs to 12 residues. The CDR3 DNA is TGCAGCGCCCGGACAGAGGCCTACGAGCAGTACTTC. Amino acids: CSARTEAYEQYF.

Here the CDR3 reads CASSHRTEGFYGYTF. The CDR3 DNA is TGTGCCAGTAGTCACCGGACAGAGGGATTCTATGGCTACACCTTC. V usage is TRBV19 and J usage is TRBJ1-2; a possible D gene is TRBD1 (6 bases). V lost 5 bases to trimming and J lost 4 bases, with 17 bases between them. The CDR3 has 15 residues. Germline V gene sequence: CDR1 LNHDA, CDR2 SQIVND (reference sequence). The full variable domain, in which reference TRBV19 and TRBJ1-2 provide the parts outside the CDR3, is DGGITQSPKYLFRKEGQNVTLSCEQNLNHDAMYWYRQDPGQGLRLIYYSQIVNDFQKGDIAEGYSVSREKKESFPLTVTSAQKNPTAFYLCASSHRTEGFYGYTFGSGTRLTVV.

The chain recombines TRBV5-1 with TRBJ1-4; D is unresolved. The V end was cut by 1 base, the J end by 2 bases, with 9 bases between. The CDR3 loop spans 15 amino acids. The germline gives CDR1 SGHRS, CDR2 YFSETQ. DNA for the CDR3: TGCGCCAGCAGCTTGTTGTCGGGGACTAATGAAAAACTGTTTTTT. As protein: CASSLLSGTNEKLFF.

The chain employs TRBV10-3 and TRBJ1-1; D remains unclear. Germline V gives CDR1 ENHRY, CDR2 SYGVKD. V was trimmed by 5 bases and J by 0 bases, leaving 7 bases between them. The length of the CDR3 is 13 residues. The CDR3 loop reads CAISSGVNTEAFF. CDR3 nucleotides: TGTGCCATCAGTAGTGGTGTGAACACTGAAGCTTTCTTT.

The chain recombines TRBV21-1 with TRBJ2-7; TRBD2, as called in the table, went unchecked against the DNA. TRBV21-1 constitutes a pseudogene. The CDR3 has 15 residues. CDR3 sequence reads: CASSKRPRYTYEQYF. CDR3 DNA sequence: TGTGCCAGCAGCAAACGTCCGCGTTATACCTACGAGCAGTACTTC.

The chain combines TRBV7-3 with TRBJ2-1, with D unclear. The CDR3 length is 14 residues. The V end was cut by 5 bases, the J end by 6 bases, with 14 bases between. Germline CDR1 SGHTA, CDR2 FQGTGA. CDR3 in DNA: TGTGCCAGCAGCCCGGGCTACTACTCCAATGAGCAGTTCTTC. This encodes CASSPGYYSNEQFF.

Only a few counts were recorded for this clone. The V call is TRBV23-1, the J call TRBJ2-7; 9 positions agree with TRBD1. TRBV23-1 is assigned to the ORF class and has an uncertain function. After removal of 8 bases from V and 7 bases from J, the junction contained 6 bases not matched to a gene. CDR3 length: 12 amino acids. DNA of the CDR3: TGCGCCAGCCGACAGGGGGTGGGGGAGCAGTACTTC. It encodes CASRQGVGEQYF.

The CDR3 loop is CAWSSGGGGETQYF. The CDR3 DNA reads TGTGCCTGGAGTTCAGGCGGTGGGGGCGAGACCCAGTACTTC. The chain has TRBV30 and TRBJ2-5; possible D gene TRBD1, 6 bases. V lost 2 bases and J 5 bases, leaving 15 bases between the germline ends. This CDR3 has 14 amino acids. Germline V lookup: CDR1 GTSNPN, CDR2 SVGIG (reference sequence).

The chain combines TRBV27 with TRBJ2-1; D gene uncertain. The CDR3 has 11 residues. Germline V gene data show CDR1 as MNHEY and CDR2 as SMNVEV (reference sequence). The V and J ends lost 5 bases and 5 bases respectively, with 4 bases between them. CDR3 loop: CASSRNNEQFF. The CDR3 DNA reads TGTGCCAGCAGTAGAAACAATGAGCAGTTCTTC.

The rearrangement links TRBV2 to TRBJ2-3; tentatively, D is TRBD2 (6 bases). Germline CDR1 is SNHLY and CDR2 is FYNNEI. CDR3 length: 13 amino acids. V was cut by 6 bases and J by 2 bases, with 9 bases left in between. CDR3 DNA: TGTGCCAGCAGGGGGGGTGCCACAGATACGCAGTATTTT. This sequence encodes CASRGGATDTQYF.

About this clone itself: The same CDR3 is also encoded by other DNA sequences in this sample. J is TRBJ1-2 and V is TRBV10-3, with 7 bases identical to TRBD1. The length of the CDR3 is 14 residues. V was clipped by 0 bases and J by 4 bases; unmatched bases: 2. Germline lookup yields CDR1 ENHRY and CDR2 SYGVKD. The CDR3 sequence: CAISESGTAYGYTF. The CDR3 region has the DNA TGTGCCATCAGTGAGTCGGGGACAGCCTATGGCTACACCTTC.

V is TRBV18 and J is TRBJ2-1; 10 nucleotides line up with TRBD1. Germline CDR1 KGHSH, CDR2 LQKENI. The CDR3 runs to 15 residues. V was pared by 3 bases and J by 5 bases, with 4 bases of the junction left unmatched. The CDR3 region is CASSPTGGLDNEQFF. The CDR3 DNA reads TGTGCCAGCTCACCGACAGGGGGCCTCGACAATGAGCAGTTCTTC.